This T cell receptor (beta chain) was captured in a study of blood T cell repertoires in COVID-19. The germline CDR1 and CDR2 sequences are MGHRA and YSYEKL. The V gene lost 4 bases and the J gene lost 5 bases, with 11 bases spanning the gap. The CDR3 runs 13 residues. Sequenced by immunoSEQ multiplex PCR; TCRdb stores in-frame clones only, minus some. The sample has a few hundred thousand clones; more than 65% are singletons. The rearrangement uses TRBV4-1 and TRBJ1-2; D ambiguous. The clonotype comes from an older woman with acute or convalescent COVID-19. Sequencing input: peripheral blood. The chain's CDR3 is CASSRREAYGYTF. The CDR3 DNA reads TGCGCCAGCAGCCGCCGGGAGGCTTATGGCTACACCTTC.